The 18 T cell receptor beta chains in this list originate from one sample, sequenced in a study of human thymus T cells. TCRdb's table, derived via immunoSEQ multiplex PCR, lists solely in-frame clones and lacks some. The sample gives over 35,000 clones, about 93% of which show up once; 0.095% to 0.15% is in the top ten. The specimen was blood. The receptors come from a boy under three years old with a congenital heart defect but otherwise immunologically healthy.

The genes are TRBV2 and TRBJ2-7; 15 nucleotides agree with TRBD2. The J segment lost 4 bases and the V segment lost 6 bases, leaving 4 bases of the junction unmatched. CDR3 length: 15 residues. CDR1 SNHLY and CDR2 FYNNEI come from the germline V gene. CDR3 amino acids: CASRRTSGGAYEQYF. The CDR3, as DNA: TGTGCCAGCAGGCGGACTAGCGGGGGGGCTTACGAGCAGTACTTC.

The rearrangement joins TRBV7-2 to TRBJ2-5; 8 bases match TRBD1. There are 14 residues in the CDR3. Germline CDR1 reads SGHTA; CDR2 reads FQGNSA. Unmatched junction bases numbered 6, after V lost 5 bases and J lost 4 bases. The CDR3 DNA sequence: TGTGCCAGCAGCCTCAGGACAGGGAGAGAGACCCAGTACTTC. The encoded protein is CASSLRTGRETQYF.

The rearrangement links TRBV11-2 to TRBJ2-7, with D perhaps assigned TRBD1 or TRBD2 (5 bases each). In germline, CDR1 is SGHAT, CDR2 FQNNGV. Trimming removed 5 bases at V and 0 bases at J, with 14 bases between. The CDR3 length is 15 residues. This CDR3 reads CASSDRDPSSYEQYF. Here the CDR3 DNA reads TGTGCCAGCAGCGACCGGGACCCCAGCTCCTACGAGCAGTACTTC.

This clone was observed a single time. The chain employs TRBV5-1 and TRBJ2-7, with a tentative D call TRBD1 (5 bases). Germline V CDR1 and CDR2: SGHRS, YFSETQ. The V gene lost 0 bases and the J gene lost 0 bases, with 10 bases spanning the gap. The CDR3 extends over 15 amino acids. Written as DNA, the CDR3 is TGCGCCAGCAGCTTGGGATTTAGGGGCTCCTACGAGCAGTACTTC. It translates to CASSLGFRGSYEQYF. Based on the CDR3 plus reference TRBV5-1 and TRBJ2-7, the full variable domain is KAGVTQTPRYLIKTRGQQVTLSCSPISGHRSVSWYQQTPGQGLQFLFEYFSETQRNKGNFPGRFSGRQFSNSRSEMNVSTLELGDSALYLCASSLGFRGSYEQYFGPGTRLTVT.

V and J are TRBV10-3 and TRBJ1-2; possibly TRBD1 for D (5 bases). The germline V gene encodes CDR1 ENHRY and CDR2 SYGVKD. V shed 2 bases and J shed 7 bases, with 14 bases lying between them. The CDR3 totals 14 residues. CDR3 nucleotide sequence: TGTGCCATCAGTGAGCCCCCCGGGAGGGGTGGCTACACCTTC. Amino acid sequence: CAISEPPGRGGYTF.

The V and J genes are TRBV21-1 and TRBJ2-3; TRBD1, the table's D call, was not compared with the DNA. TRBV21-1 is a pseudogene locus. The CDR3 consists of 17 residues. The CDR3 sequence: CASSRGPGRGPTDTQYF. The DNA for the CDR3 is TGTGCCAGCAGCAGAGGTCCAGGCAGGGGCCCGACAGATACGCAGTATTTT.

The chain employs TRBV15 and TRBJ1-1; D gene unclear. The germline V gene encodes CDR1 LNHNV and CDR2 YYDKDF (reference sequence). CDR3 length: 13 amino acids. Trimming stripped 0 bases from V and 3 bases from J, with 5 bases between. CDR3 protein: CATSRDWYTEAFF. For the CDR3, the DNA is TGTGCCACCAGCAGAGATTGGTACACTGAAGCTTTCTTT.

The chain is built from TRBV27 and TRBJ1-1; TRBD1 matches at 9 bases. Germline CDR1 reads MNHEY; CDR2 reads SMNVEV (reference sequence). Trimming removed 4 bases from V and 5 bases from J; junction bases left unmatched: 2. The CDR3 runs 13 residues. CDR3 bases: TGTGCCAGCAGTTCGGGACAGGGAACTGAAGCTTTCTTT. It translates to CASSSGQGTEAFF.

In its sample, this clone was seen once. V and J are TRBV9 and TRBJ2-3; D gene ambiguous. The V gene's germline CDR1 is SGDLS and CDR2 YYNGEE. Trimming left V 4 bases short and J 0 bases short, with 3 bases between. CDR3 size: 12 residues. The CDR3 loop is CASSSSTDTQYF. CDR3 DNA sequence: TGTGCCAGCAGCAGTAGCACAGATACGCAGTATTTT.

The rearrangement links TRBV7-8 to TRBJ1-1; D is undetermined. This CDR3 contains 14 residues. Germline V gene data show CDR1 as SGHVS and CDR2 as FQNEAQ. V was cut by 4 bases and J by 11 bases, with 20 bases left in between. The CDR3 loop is CASSSRIPGGYAFF. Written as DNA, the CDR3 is TGTGCCAGCAGCTCCCGGATCCCGGGAGGGTATGCTTTCTTT.

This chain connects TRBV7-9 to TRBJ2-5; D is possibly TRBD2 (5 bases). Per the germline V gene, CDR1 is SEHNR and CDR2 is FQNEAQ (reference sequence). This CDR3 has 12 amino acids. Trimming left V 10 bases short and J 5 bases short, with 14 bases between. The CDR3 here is CATRGGEETQYF. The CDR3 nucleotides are TGTGCCACTCGAGGTGGGGAGGAGACCCAGTACTTC.

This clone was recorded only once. In DNA form, the CDR3 reads TGTGCCAGCAGCTTAGAGGTGTCCTACGAGCAGTACTTC. This translates into CASSLEVSYEQYF. V is TRBV7-2 and J is TRBJ2-7, with D hard to call. The CDR3 extends over 13 amino acids. The V and J ends lost 1 base and 1 base respectively, with 5 bases between them. In germline, CDR1 is SGHTA, CDR2 FQGNSA.

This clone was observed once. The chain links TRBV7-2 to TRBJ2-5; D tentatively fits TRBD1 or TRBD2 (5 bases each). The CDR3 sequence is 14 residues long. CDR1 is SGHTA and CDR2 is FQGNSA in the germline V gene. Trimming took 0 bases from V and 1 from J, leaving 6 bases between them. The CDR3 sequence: CASSLAGTQETQYF. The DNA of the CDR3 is TGTGCCAGCAGCTTAGCTGGGACCCAAGAGACCCAGTACTTC.

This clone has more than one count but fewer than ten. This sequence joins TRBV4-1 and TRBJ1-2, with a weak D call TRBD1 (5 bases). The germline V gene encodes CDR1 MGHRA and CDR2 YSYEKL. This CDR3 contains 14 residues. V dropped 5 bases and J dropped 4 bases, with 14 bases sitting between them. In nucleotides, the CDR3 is TGCGCCAGCAGCTCCCCAGGGCAAGGCTATGGCTACACCTTC. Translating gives CASSSPGQGYGYTF.

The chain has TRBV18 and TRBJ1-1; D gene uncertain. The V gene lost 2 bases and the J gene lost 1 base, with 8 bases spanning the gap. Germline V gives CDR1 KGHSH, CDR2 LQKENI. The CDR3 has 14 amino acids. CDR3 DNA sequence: TGTGCCAGCTCACCAGATCCGGGGAACACTGAAGCTTTCTTT. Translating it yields CASSPDPGNTEAFF.

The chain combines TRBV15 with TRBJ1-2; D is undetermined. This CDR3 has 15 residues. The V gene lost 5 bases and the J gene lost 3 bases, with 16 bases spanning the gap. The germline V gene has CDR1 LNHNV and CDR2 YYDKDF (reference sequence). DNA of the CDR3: TGTGCCACCAGCCTTTACCGGGGAACAGACTATGGCTACACCTTC. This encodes CATSLYRGTDYGYTF. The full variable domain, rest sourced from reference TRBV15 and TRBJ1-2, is DAMVIQNPRYQVTQFGKPVTLSCSQTLNHNVMYWYQQKSSQAPKLLFHYYDKDFNNEADTPDNFQSRRPNTSFCFLDIRSPGLGDTAMYLCATSLYRGTDYGYTFGSGTRLTVV.

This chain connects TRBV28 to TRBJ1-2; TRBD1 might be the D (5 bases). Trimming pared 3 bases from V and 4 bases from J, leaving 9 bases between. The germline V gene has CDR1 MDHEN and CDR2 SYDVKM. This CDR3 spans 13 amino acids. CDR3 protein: CASSLGGGYGYTF. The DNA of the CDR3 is TGTGCCAGCAGTTTGGGGGGGGGCTATGGCTACACCTTC.

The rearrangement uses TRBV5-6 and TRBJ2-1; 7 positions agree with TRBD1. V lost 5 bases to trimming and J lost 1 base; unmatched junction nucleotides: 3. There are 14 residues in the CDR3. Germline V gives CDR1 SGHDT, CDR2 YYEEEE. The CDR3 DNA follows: TGTGCCAGCAGTCGGGACAGTTCCTACAATGAGCAGTTCTTC. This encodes CASSRDSSYNEQFF.